These 21 T cell receptor beta chains originate from one sample sequenced in a study of blood T cells in healthy people across ages. The authors ran a second PCR of roughly 6 to 11 cycles using a sample-barcoded 5' primer and a J-beta primer mix. TCRdb used MiXCR to reprocess the 5' RACE reads, holding one entry per CDR3 protein. The sample lists 550,000 to 600,000 distinct CDR3 sequences; 25% to 30% were seen once. The sample consisted of blood. Receptors were obtained from a woman between 65 and 79 years old in good health.

The chain combines TRBV6-2 or TRBV6-3 with TRBJ2-3; 7 positions agree with TRBD2. Unmatched junction bases numbered 2, after V lost 0 bases and J lost 2 bases. From germline, CDR1 is MNHEY and CDR2 SVGEGT. The CDR3 consists of 15 residues. The CDR3 sequence is CASSYSRDYTDTQYF. The CDR3 region has the DNA TGTGCCAGCAGTTACTCCCGGGACTACACAGATACGCAGTATTTT.

This chain joins TRBV7-6 and TRBJ2-3, with D hard to call. The CDR3 is 13 residues long. Trimming pared 1 base from V and 5 bases from J, leaving 7 bases between. In germline, CDR1 is SGHVS, CDR2 FNYEAQ. CDR3 sequence reads: CASSLVSRDTQYF. CDR3 nucleotide sequence: TGTGCCAGCAGCTTAGTCTCAAGAGATACGCAGTATTTT. Supplemented by reference TRBV7-6 and TRBJ2-3, the full variable domain reads GAGVSQSPRYKVTKRGQDVALRCDPISGHVSLYWYRQALGQGPEFLTYFNYEAQQDKSGLPNDRFSAERPEGSISTLTIQRTEQRDSAMYRCASSLVSRDTQYFGPGTRLTVL.

The genes are TRBV20-1 and TRBJ2-5; D perhaps matches TRBD2 (6 bases). Gene TRBJ2-1 matches the end of the DNA better, so the J call may be wrong. CDR1 and CDR2 from the germline V gene are DFQATT and SNEGSKA (reference sequence). The length of the CDR3 is 14 residues. The CDR3 DNA follows: TGCAGTGCTTACCCTCGCGGGGAGGAAGGAGAGCAGTTCTTC. Translated: CSAYPRGEEGEQFF.

J is TRBJ2-1 and V is TRBV3-1; the D gene is possibly TRBD2 (6 bases). From germline, CDR1 is LGHDT and CDR2 YNNKEL (reference sequence). The V and J ends lost 3 bases and 9 bases respectively, with 12 bases between them. The CDR3 contains 13 residues. CDR3 DNA: TGTGCCAGCAGCCATGGGGACTTCAGTGAGCAGTTCTTC. Translating gives CASSHGDFSEQFF.

The J gene is TRBJ2-3, the V gene TRBV20-1; 10 nucleotides align to TRBD2. This CDR3 region has 13 residues. V was pared by 6 bases and J by 6 bases, with 6 bases of the junction left unmatched. Germline V gene lookup returns CDR1 DFQATT and CDR2 SNEGSKA (reference sequence). The CDR3 protein is CSALGLASDTQYF. CDR3 in DNA: TGCAGTGCCCTGGGACTAGCGTCTGATACGCAGTATTTT.

The CDR3 protein is CASSQEMGDTQYF. The DNA for the CDR3 is TGCGCCAGCAGCCAAGAGATGGGAGATACGCAGTATTTT. The chain is built from TRBV4-3 and TRBJ2-3; no clear D gene. Germline lookup yields CDR1 LGHNA and CDR2 YSLEER. The CDR3 length is 13 residues. V lost 0 bases and J 5 bases, leaving 6 bases between the germline ends.

The chain employs TRBV5-1 and TRBJ2-3, with D uncertain. Germline V gene sequence: CDR1 SGHRS, CDR2 YFSETQ. Trimming left V 2 bases short and J 4 bases short, with 11 bases between. This CDR3 is built from 14 residues. This chain's CDR3 is CASSLEGPADTQYF. The CDR3 nucleotides are TGCGCCAGCAGCTTAGAAGGACCGGCAGATACGCAGTATTTT.

This clonotype has a handful of counts. CDR3 residues: CSVEAGRVAYNEQFF. CDR3 bases: TGCAGCGTTGAAGCGGGCAGGGTCGCCTACAATGAGCAGTTCTTC. This chain connects TRBV29-1 to TRBJ2-1, with a weak D call TRBD1 (5 bases). The CDR3 spans 15 residues. The germline gives CDR1 SQVTM, CDR2 ANQGSEA. The V gene lost 1 base and the J gene lost 2 bases, with 12 bases spanning the gap.

This clonotype was observed a handful of times. An end of the junction does not agree with germline; a read error may underlie this. The gene calls are TRBV7-2 and TRBJ2-7; D perhaps matches TRBD2 (6 bases). The germline CDR1 and CDR2 sequences are SGHTA and FQGNSA. The CDR3 has 13 residues. The CDR3 coding sequence is TGTGCCAGCAGCTTAGTGGAAGGAGGGTCTGAAAGCTTC. Translated: CASSLVEGGSESF.

In this sample, this clonotype turned up a few times. This chain uses TRBV19 with TRBJ2-1, with 7 bases fitting TRBD2. Trimming took 3 bases from V and 8 from J; bases not matched to a gene: 13. This CDR3 comprises 16 residues. The V gene's germline CDR1 is LNHDA and CDR2 SQIVND (reference sequence). CDR3 sequence: CASSIPSGDGRDEQFF. The CDR3 region has the DNA TGTGCCAGTAGTATCCCCAGTGGCGATGGGAGGGATGAGCAGTTCTTC.

The V call is TRBV6-4, the J call TRBJ1-2; D uncertain. Trimming left V 4 bases short and J 7 bases short, with 13 bases between. CDR3 length: 13 amino acids. Germline values: CDR1 MRHNA, CDR2 SNTAGT. DNA for the CDR3: TGTGCCAGCAGTGGTTCCCTGTTGGGTGGCTACACCTTC. Translated: CASSGSLLGGYTF.

The rearrangement joins TRBV14 to TRBJ2-5, with D perhaps given as TRBD1 or TRBD2 (6 bases each). The CDR3 is made up of 17 amino acids. V was cut by 1 base and J by 1 base, with 16 bases left in between. The germline CDR1 and CDR2 sequences are SGHDN and FVKESK. CDR3 protein: CASSQVSGANLQETQYF. As DNA, the CDR3 is TGTGCCAGCAGCCAAGTATCGGGGGCTAACCTCCAAGAGACCCAGTACTTC.

This clonotype occurred many times. This chain joins TRBV5-1 and TRBJ1-4; D uncertain. Trimming left V 5 bases short and J 0 bases short, with 11 bases between. The CDR3 contains 15 residues. Germline V lookup: CDR1 SGHRS, CDR2 YFSETQ. The CDR3 region is CASREGSATNEKLFF. As DNA, the CDR3 is TGCGCCAGCAGAGAGGGCAGCGCAACTAATGAAAAACTGTTTTTT.

This clonotype came up a few times. The chain links TRBV5-6 to TRBJ2-5, with D perhaps TRBD2 (7 bases). Germline lookup yields CDR1 SGHDT and CDR2 YYEEEE. Trimming stripped 0 bases from V and 3 bases from J, with 12 bases between. The CDR3 runs 15 residues. In DNA, the CDR3 is TGTGCCAGCAGCTTGGTGGGGGGGCCCGAAGAGACCCAGTACTTC. Encoded protein: CASSLVGGPEETQYF.

The sample holds a few counts of this clonotype. The rearrangement joins TRBV6-5 to TRBJ2-1; no reliable D call. The J call may be wrong; the DNA end is better matched by TRBJ2-5. From germline, CDR1 is MNHEY and CDR2 SVGAGI. The CDR3 is 14 amino acids. The CDR3, as DNA: TGTGCCAGCAGTTATTCCCGAGACGTAGGGACCCAGTACTTC. Translation: CASSYSRDVGTQYF.

Only a few counts were recorded for this clonotype. V and J are TRBV4-1 and TRBJ1-2, with TRBD1 identical over 7 bases. With V trimmed by 0 bases and J by 5 bases, 9 bases remained unmatched. The CDR3 runs 16 residues. Germline CDR1 reads MGHRA; CDR2 reads YSYEKL. The CDR3 is CASSQDGSARGYGYTF. In DNA, the CDR3 is TGCGCCAGCAGCCAAGATGGGTCGGCCAGGGGGTATGGCTACACCTTC.

This clonotype has ten or more counts. The chain combines TRBV5-1 with TRBJ2-2; no reliable D call. Germline V gene lookup returns CDR1 SGHRS and CDR2 YFSETQ. V was cut by 4 bases and J by 1 base, with 8 bases left in between. This CDR3 spans 14 amino acids. The CDR3 region is CASSPTGNTGELFF. The CDR3, as DNA: TGCGCCAGCAGCCCTACGGGGAACACCGGGGAGCTGTTTTTT.

This clonotype was observed at least ten times. The chain combines TRBV6-2 or TRBV6-3 with TRBJ2-5; 8 nucleotides match TRBD2. The junction had 10 bases not matched to a gene; V was cut back by 6 bases and J by 1 base. Germline-derived CDR1 and CDR2 are MNHEY and SVGEGT. CDR3 length: 16 amino acids. The CDR3 region has the DNA TGTGCCAGCAGCTCGGGGGGGGCTCGCAGCCAAGAGACCCAGTACTTC. Protein sequence: CASSSGGARSQETQYF.

In this sample, this clonotype turned up a few times. The gene calls are TRBV29-1 and TRBJ2-1; no clear D. The end of the DNA aligns better with TRBJ2-5, so the J call may be wrong. Per germline, CDR1 SQVTM and CDR2 ANQGSEA. This CDR3 spans 13 amino acids. This chain's CDR3 is CSVGDQVIETQYF. The CDR3 DNA reads as TGCAGCGTTGGAGATCAGGTTATCGAGACCCAGTACTTC.

This clonotype was detected only a few times. This chain uses TRBV12-3 or TRBV12-4 with TRBJ1-2, with 7 bases lining up with TRBD1. Trimming removed 4 bases from V and 3 bases from J; junction bases left unmatched: 5. The CDR3 totals 14 residues. The CDR3 sequence is CASSSQGQYYGYTF. CDR3 nucleotide sequence: TGTGCCAGCAGTTCACAGGGGCAGTACTATGGCTACACCTTC.

At least ten counts were recorded for this clonotype. CDR3 DNA sequence: TGTGCCAGCAGCACGCCCGGGACTTCCTACGAGCAGTACTTC. This translates into CASSTPGTSYEQYF. This chain connects TRBV3-1 to TRBJ2-7; D perhaps matches TRBD2 (6 bases). V lost 5 bases to trimming and J lost 1 base, with 12 bases between them. This CDR3 has 14 residues. CDR1 is LGHDT and CDR2 is YNNKEL in the germline V gene (reference sequence).